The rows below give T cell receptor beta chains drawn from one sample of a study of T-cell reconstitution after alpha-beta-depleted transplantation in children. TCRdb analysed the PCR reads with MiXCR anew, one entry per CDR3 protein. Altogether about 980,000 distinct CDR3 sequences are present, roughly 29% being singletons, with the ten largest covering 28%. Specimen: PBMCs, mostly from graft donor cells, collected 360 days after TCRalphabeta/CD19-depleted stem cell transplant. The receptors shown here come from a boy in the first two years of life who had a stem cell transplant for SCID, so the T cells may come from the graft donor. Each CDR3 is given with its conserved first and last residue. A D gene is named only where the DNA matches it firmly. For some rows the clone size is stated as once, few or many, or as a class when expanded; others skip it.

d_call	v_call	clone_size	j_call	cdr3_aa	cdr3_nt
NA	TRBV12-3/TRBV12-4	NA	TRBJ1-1	CASTRRGGVPEAFF	TGTGCCAGCACACGAAGGGGGGGGGTTCCTGAAGCTTTCTTT
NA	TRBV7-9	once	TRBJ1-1	CASSLEGGTPNTEAFF	TGTGCCAGCAGCTTAGAGGGGGGGACACCGAACACTGAAGCTTTCTTT
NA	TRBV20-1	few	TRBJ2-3	CSHTDRNTDTQYF	TGCAGCCACACCGACAGGAACACAGATACGCAGTATTTT
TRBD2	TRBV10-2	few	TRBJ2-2	CASRSGGYGELFF	TGCGCCAGTCGTAGCGGGGGGTACGGGGAGCTGTTTTTT
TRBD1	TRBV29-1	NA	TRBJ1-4	CSVKGQGASWDEKLFF	TGCAGCGTAAAGGGACAGGGGGCGAGTTGGGATGAAAAACTGTTTTTT
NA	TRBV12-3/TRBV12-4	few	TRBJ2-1	CASSFNQGHEQFF	TGTGCCAGCAGTTTCAACCAGGGACATGAGCAGTTCTTC
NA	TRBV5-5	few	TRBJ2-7	CASSFLWDEIDYEQYF	TGTGCCAGCAGTTTTTTATGGGACGAGATCGACTACGAGCAGTACTTC
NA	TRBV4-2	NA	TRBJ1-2	CASSHPSYRVAGYTF	TGTGCCAGCAGCCACCCCTCCTACAGGGTCGCTGGCTACACCTTC
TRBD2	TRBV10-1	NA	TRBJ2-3	CASRTGLAGGRSTDTQYF	TGCGCCAGCAGGACCGGACTAGCGGGGGGCCGTAGCACAGATACGCAGTATTTT
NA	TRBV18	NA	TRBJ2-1	CASSPPGGQDNEQFF	TGTGCCAGCTCACCACCGGGGGGGCAGGACAATGAGCAGTTCTTC
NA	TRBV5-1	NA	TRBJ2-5	CASSTWGSQETQYF	TGCGCCAGCAGCACATGGGGATCCCAAGAGACCCAGTACTTC
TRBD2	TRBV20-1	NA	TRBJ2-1	CSAPGRAGVVNEQFF	TGCAGTGCTCCCGGTCGGGCGGGGGTAGTCAATGAGCAGTTCTTC
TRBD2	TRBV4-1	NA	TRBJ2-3	CASSHTGLAGMSTQYF	TGCGCCAGCAGCCACACGGGACTAGCGGGGATGTCTACGCAGTATTTT
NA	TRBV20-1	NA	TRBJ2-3	CSARDPLVWDSTDTQYF	TGCAGTGCTAGAGATCCTTTAGTCTGGGACAGCACAGATACGCAGTATTTT